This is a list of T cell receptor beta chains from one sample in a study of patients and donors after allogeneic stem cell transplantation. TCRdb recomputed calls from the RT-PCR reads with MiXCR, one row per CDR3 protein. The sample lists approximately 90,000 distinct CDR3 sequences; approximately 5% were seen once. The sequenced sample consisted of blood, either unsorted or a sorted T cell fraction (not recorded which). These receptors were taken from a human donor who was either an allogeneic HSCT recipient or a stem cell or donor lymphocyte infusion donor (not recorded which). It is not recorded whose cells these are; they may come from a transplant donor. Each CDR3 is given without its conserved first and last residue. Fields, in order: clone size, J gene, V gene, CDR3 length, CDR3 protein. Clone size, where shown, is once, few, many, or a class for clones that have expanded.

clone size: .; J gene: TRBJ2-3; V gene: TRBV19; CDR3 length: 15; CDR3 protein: ASSQRWTSGSRDTQY
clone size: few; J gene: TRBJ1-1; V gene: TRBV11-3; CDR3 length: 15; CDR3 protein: ASSLKGYGVGHTEAF
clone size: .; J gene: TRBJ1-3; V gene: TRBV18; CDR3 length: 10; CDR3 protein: ASSPDGNTIY
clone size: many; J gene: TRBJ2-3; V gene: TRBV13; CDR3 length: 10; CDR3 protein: ASSDYTDTQY
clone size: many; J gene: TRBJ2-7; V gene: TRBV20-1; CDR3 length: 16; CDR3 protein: SARVGWSQGVPRYEQY
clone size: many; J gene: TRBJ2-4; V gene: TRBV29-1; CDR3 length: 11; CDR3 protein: SVEGGSKNIQY
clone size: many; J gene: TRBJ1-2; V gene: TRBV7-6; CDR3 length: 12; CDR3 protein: ASSPGGGGYGYT
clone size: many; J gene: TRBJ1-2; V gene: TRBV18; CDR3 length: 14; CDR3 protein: ASSPPDRGGRGGYT
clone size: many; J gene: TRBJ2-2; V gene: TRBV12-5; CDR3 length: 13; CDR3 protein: ASSSDRGRTGELF
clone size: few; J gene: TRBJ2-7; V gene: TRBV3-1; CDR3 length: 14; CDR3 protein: ASSQASSGGYYEQY
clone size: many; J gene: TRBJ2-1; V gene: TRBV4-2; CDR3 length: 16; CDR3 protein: ASSRSHRGTSGSYEQF